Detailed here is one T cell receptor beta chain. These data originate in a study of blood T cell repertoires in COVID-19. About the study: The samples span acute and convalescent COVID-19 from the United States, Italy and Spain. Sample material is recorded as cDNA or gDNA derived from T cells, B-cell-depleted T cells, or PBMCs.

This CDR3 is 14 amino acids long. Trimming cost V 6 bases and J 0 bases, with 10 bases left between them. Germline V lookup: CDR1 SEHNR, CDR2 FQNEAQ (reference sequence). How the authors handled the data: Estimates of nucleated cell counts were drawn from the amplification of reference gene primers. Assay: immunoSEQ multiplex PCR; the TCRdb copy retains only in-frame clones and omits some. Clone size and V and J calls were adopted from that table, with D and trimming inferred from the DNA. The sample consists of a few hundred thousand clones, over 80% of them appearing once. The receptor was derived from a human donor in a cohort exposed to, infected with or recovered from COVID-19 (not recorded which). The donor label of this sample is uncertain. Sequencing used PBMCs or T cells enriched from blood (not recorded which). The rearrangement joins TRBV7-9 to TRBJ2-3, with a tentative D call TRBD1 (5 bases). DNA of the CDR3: TGTGCCAGCAGTCCAGGGATTAGCACAGATACGCAGTATTTT. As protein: CASSPGISTDTQYF.